This TCR beta chain derives from a study of beta chain features in type 1 diabetes. This clone was seen only a few times. Its specificity is unknown. The sequenced template was cDNA made from the entire isolated RNA. Some clones are missing from TCRdb's copy, which holds only in-frame ones; the method was immunoSEQ multiplex PCR. The sample has 900,000 or so clones, roughly a sixth seen once. CDR1 and CDR2 (germline): SGHRS, YFSETQ. V was clipped by 6 bases and J by 4 bases; unmatched bases: 9. This CDR3 has 14 residues. Purity exceeded 95% in all sorted populations. Findings and caveats of the study: The study found that naive, central memory and Treg TCRB repertoires appeared more similar in patients than in healthy donors.

The sample consisted of naive CD4+ T cells from blood. The rearrangement links TRBV5-1 to TRBJ2-7; 8 bases line up with TRBD2. This sequence was found in a woman between 18 and 29 years old in good health. CDR3 bases: TGCGCCAGCAAACTAGCGGCGATGGGGTACGAGCAGTACTTC. Translation: CASKLAAMGYEQYF.